One sample yielded the 9 T cell receptor beta chains listed below, sequenced in a study of regulatory T cells in long-lasting Graves disease (dated by TCRdb to 2020 to 2023). The time point label here, explained by the study, means: persistent/refractory GD, antithyroid drugs over 5 years with positive TRAb. For both TCR sequencing and RNA sequencing, RNA was extracted from PBMCs in TRIzol. The library was obtained by multiplex PCR. Data came from an Illumina HiSeq 4000. iRepertoire HTBI primers and Arm-PCR amplification of CDR3 regions were used to construct TCR beta libraries. TCRdb itself trimmed the public reads at Q25 with fastp, ran MiXCR and retained productive beta chains. CDR3 protein sequences are deduplicated, and each keeps its most common genes and DNA. A total of around 500,000 distinct CDR3 sequences appear in this sample, roughly 20% of them only once. The ten largest clonotypes hold about 7.8% of the sample.

Sample: peripheral blood mononuclear cells (PBMCs), taken when the disease was refractory, from a patient treated with antithyroid drugs. These receptors were obtained from a female donor with Graves disease.

At least ten counts were recorded for this clonotype. V gene TRBV6-2 or TRBV6-3 combines with J gene TRBJ1-2, with unresolved D. The CDR3 spans 15 residues. The V and J ends lost 0 bases and 8 bases respectively, with 16 bases between them. Germline V gene lookup returns CDR1 MNHEY and CDR2 SVGEGT. Here the CDR3 reads CASSYSGSLGGGYTF. The DNA of the CDR3 is TGTGCCAGCAGTTACTCGGGCAGTCTAGGTGGAGGCTACACCTTC.

The V and J genes are TRBV27 and TRBJ1-4; no clear D gene. V dropped 2 bases and J dropped 2 bases, with 12 bases sitting between them. The CDR3 is made up of 16 amino acids. Germline loops: CDR1 MNHEY, CDR2 SMNVEV (reference sequence). The chain's CDR3 is CASSLSFGQTNEKLFF. The CDR3 DNA is TGTGCCAGCAGTTTAAGTTTCGGGCAGACTAATGAAAAACTGTTTTTT.

There are a few counts of this clonotype. V usage is TRBV5-1 and J usage is TRBJ2-7; D ambiguous. V gave up 0 bases and J gave up 4 bases, with 11 bases separating them. Per the germline V gene, CDR1 is SGHRS and CDR2 is YFSETQ. The CDR3 is 14 amino acids. The chain's CDR3 is CASSLEWPPYEQYF. DNA for the CDR3: TGCGCCAGCAGCTTGGAATGGCCTCCATACGAGCAGTACTTC.

This clonotype occurred many times. V and J are TRBV18 and TRBJ1-2; D is unclear. The germline V gene encodes CDR1 KGHSH and CDR2 LQKENI. This CDR3 spans 13 amino acids. With 3 bases removed from V and 3 bases from J, the gap between germline ends came to 8 bases. CDR3 sequence (DNA): TGTGCCAGCTCACCTAACGCAGACTATGGCTACACCTTC. Translation gives CASSPNADYGYTF.

This clonotype was detected many times. This chain links TRBV7-9 with TRBJ2-5, with 9 bases matching TRBD2. CDR3 size: 15 residues. The germline V gene has CDR1 SEHNR and CDR2 FQNEAQ (reference sequence). The J segment lost 5 bases and the V segment lost 6 bases, leaving 10 bases of the junction unmatched. CDR3 sequence: CASSGLAGVWETQYF. Here the CDR3 DNA reads TGTGCCAGCAGTGGTTTAGCGGGAGTCTGGGAGACCCAGTACTTC.

This clonotype was seen only a few times. The rearrangement joins TRBV7-9 to TRBJ2-7; 8 bases are shared with TRBD2. In germline, CDR1 is SEHNR, CDR2 FQNEAQ (reference sequence). Trimming cost V 0 bases and J 1 base; bases outside gene matches: 8. CDR3 length: 17 amino acids. CDR3: CASSLAQGLAGSYEQYF. Written as DNA, the CDR3 is TGTGCCAGCAGCTTAGCGCAGGGGCTAGCGGGTTCCTACGAGCAGTACTTC.

The sample holds a few counts of this clonotype. DNA of the CDR3: TGTGCCAGCAGGTCTCCCAGGGAACCTACTAACTATGGCTACACCTTC. Its translation: CASRSPREPTNYGYTF. The chain couples TRBV27 to TRBJ1-2; perhaps TRBD1 as D (5 bases). Trimming stripped 6 bases from V and 0 bases from J, with 17 bases between. The V gene's germline CDR1 is MNHEY and CDR2 SMNVEV (reference sequence). The length of the CDR3 is 16 residues.

Comment on this clonotype: Just one base apart from a much larger clone, this may be a read error. The chain has TRBV20-1 and TRBJ2-7; 7 bases match TRBD2. The germline CDR1 and CDR2 sequences are DFQATT and SNEGSKA (reference sequence). Trimming removed 3 bases from V and 4 bases from J; junction bases left unmatched: 6. The CDR3 consists of 13 residues. Written as DNA, the CDR3 is TGCAGTGCTAGGGACGCAGCGGGATACGAGCAGTACTTC. Protein product: CSARDAAGYEQYF.

This clonotype appeared a few times. J is TRBJ1-2 and V is TRBV18; D perhaps matches TRBD1 (6 bases). V gave up 6 bases and J gave up 7 bases, with 15 bases separating them. Germline V gene lookup returns CDR1 KGHSH and CDR2 LQKENI. The CDR3 covers 13 residues. The CDR3 DNA reads as TGTGCCAGCTCCCTCCGGGGGGGGCGTGGCTACACCTTC. Translated, it gives CASSLRGGRGYTF.